The T cell receptor (beta chain) under discussion was sequenced for a study of T cells after yellow fever vaccination. The wider study: When fractions had low cell numbers, they were prepared with SMART-Seq v4 Ultra Low Input.

Template switching with 5'RACE generated the TCR cDNA and added a universal primer site and UMIs. In TCRdb, the 5' RACE reads were re-called with MiXCR into one record per CDR3 protein. The sample comprises some 240,000 distinct CDR3 sequences, approximately 5.2% of which are singletons, and 3% to 4% rests with the top ten. On this clonotype: Its matching antigen is unknown.

Germline-derived CDR1 and CDR2 are KGHDR and SFDVKD. The CDR3 covers 15 residues. Trimming took 7 bases from V and 1 from J; bases not matched to a gene: 6. Study findings and constraints: Across the CD4 and CD8 compartments, a small share of clonotypes was present in both. In post-booster samples, most primary-vaccination clones reappeared (approximately 95% CD4, roughly 88% CD8).

The sequence derives from a man in his late teens or twenties who received the YFV17D yellow fever vaccine. The sequencing used CD4+ T cells sorted from PBMCs, collected on the day of the yellow fever booster vaccination. The chain links TRBV24-1 to TRBJ2-3; 8 nucleotides match TRBD2. The CDR3 is CATSKAGDRTDTQYF. The DNA of the CDR3 is TGTGCCACCAGCAAAGCGGGGGATCGCACAGATACGCAGTATTTT.